This TCR beta chain was captured in a study of T cell responses to AZD1222 COVID-19 vaccine. This table comes from immunoSEQ multiplex PCR, and its TCRdb copy is limited to in-frame clones, with some not included. The sample carries over 120,000 clones, 88% recorded once. The V end lost 3 bases, the J end lost 8 bases, and 5 bases lay between the germline ends. From germline, CDR1 is MNHNY and CDR2 SVGAGI (reference sequence). The CDR3 sequence is 11 residues long. Sample: peripheral blood, taken 28 days after the second dose of the MenACWY control vaccine. The chain joins TRBV6-6 to TRBJ2-1; D may be TRBD2 (5 bases). This TCR was sampled from an adult who received the MenACWY meningococcal vaccine as a control. CDR3 residues: CASSYSDEQFF. In DNA form, the CDR3 reads TGTGCCAGCAGTTATAGCGATGAGCAGTTCTTC.